Included here is one T cell receptor (beta chain) sequence, with context. Its target is unknown. The data were obtained in a study of T cell responses to AZD1222 COVID-19 vaccine. Across the whole study: It was second doses at about 4 or about 12 weeks that were pooled.

General observations from the study: Mostly white British, mostly female donors; authors suggested clonal diversity may be underestimated. Only after the peak T cell response were repertoires sampled. Regions 160-218 and 743-854 dominated among vaccine-associated CD4 TCRs spanning spike.

Clones were read by immunoSEQ multiplex PCR, and TCRdb kept only the in-frame ones, dropping some. This sample has about 140,000 clones, with 85% to 95% found just once. Per germline, CDR1 ENHRY and CDR2 SYGVKD. The CDR3 loop spans 13 amino acids. Trimming stripped 11 bases from V and 0 bases from J, with 11 bases between. Sequenced material: peripheral blood, taken on day 0 of AZD1222 vaccination. The genes are TRBV10-3 and TRBJ1-3; D gene unclear. This TCR came from an adult in good health. The CDR3 is CALGGVSGNTIYF. The DNA for the CDR3 is TGTGCCCTGGGAGGAGTCTCTGGAAACACCATATATTTT.